Following are 18 T cell receptor beta chains from one sample sequenced in a study of blood T cells in healthy people across ages. PCR was performed a second time for 7 to 11 cycles using a sample-barcoded 5' primer and a J-beta primer mix. Via MiXCR, TCRdb re-called the 5' RACE reads, giving one row per CDR3 protein. The table has 920,000 or so distinct CDR3 sequences, 40% to 55% seen once. Sequences were obtained from blood. The receptors derive from a woman aged 60-75 years in good health.

The chain has TRBV27 and TRBJ2-2; the match to TRBD1 covers 11 bases. With V trimmed by 8 bases and J by 4 bases, 12 bases remained unmatched. The CDR3 has 17 residues. Per the germline V gene, CDR1 is MNHEY and CDR2 is SMNVEV (reference sequence). The CDR3 spells CASFMIGQGAGTGELFF. For the CDR3, the DNA is TGTGCCAGCTTTATGATAGGACAGGGGGCAGGCACCGGGGAGCTGTTTTTT.

The gene calls are TRBV28 and TRBJ2-7, with TRBD1 matching over 7 bases. Germline V gives CDR1 MDHEN, CDR2 SYDVKM. This CDR3 is built from 15 residues. V lost 6 bases, J lost 0 bases, and 8 bases stayed unmatched. CDR3 region: CASSQTGVSSYEQYF. The CDR3 DNA reads TGTGCCAGCAGCCAAACAGGGGTAAGCTCCTACGAGCAGTACTTC.

This clonotype was counted a few times. The rearrangement uses TRBV7-6 and TRBJ1-2; 9 nucleotides align to TRBD1. The CDR3 length is 16 residues. Germline V lookup: CDR1 SGHVS, CDR2 FNYEAQ. J was trimmed by 6 bases and V by 2 bases; bases with no gene match: 10. In DNA form, the CDR3 reads TGTGCCAGCAGCTTATACGGACAGGGGACGGGGAATGGCTACACCTTC. It translates to CASSLYGQGTGNGYTF.

J is TRBJ2-7 and V is TRBV20-1; 7 bases align to TRBD2. V lost 6 bases, J lost 5 bases, and 10 bases stayed unmatched. Germline V lookup: CDR1 DFQATT, CDR2 SNEGSKA (reference sequence). The CDR3 length is 13 residues. DNA for the CDR3: TGCAGTGCGAGCATAGCGGGCCCCCACGAGCAGTACTTC. As protein: CSASIAGPHEQYF.

This chain uses TRBV6-2 or TRBV6-3 with TRBJ2-7; D gene ambiguous. This CDR3 has 12 residues. In germline, CDR1 is MNHEY, CDR2 SVGEGT. V gave up 6 bases and J gave up 6 bases, with 12 bases separating them. The CDR3 here is CASRRLLGEQYF. The CDR3 DNA reads as TGTGCCAGCAGGAGATTGCTCGGCGAGCAGTACTTC.

The sample holds a few counts of this clonotype. The genes are TRBV28 and TRBJ1-2; TRBD1 matches 7 bases. There are 14 residues in the CDR3. Germline loops: CDR1 MDHEN, CDR2 SYDVKM. V was clipped by 2 bases and J by 14 bases; unmatched bases: 14. CDR3 nucleotide sequence: TGTGCCAGCAGTTTAGGGGGACAGACACGTTGGTTTACCTTC. This translates into CASSLGGQTRWFTF.

The V and J genes are TRBV9 and TRBJ2-5, with D perhaps TRBD1 (6 bases). The CDR3 covers 16 residues. Per germline, CDR1 SGDLS and CDR2 YYNGEE. V was shortened by 4 bases and J by 11 bases, with 27 bases between the two germline ends. The CDR3, as DNA: TGTGCCAGCAGCCCTCCCTCAGACAGGCGGTACAATGAGCAGTACTTC. Its protein product is CASSPPSDRRYNEQYF.

The rearrangement uses TRBV3-1 and TRBJ1-5; a weak D match, TRBD1 (5 bases). The V end lost 4 bases, the J end lost 1 base, and 11 bases lay between the germline ends. CDR3 length: 15 residues. Germline V lookup: CDR1 LGHDT, CDR2 YNNKEL (reference sequence). The CDR3 is CASSPGGSSNQPQHF. As DNA, the CDR3 is TGTGCCAGCAGCCCTGGGGGGTCAAGCAATCAGCCCCAGCATTTT.

V gene TRBV9 combines with J gene TRBJ2-7, with no clear D. The CDR3 spans 13 residues. Trimming removed 0 bases from V and 6 bases from J, with 10 bases in between. In germline, CDR1 is SGDLS, CDR2 YYNGEE. The CDR3 here is CASSVATVSEQYF. The CDR3 DNA sequence: TGTGCCAGCAGCGTAGCCACTGTAAGCGAGCAGTACTTC.

This clonotype was detected a few times. The chain employs TRBV28 and TRBJ2-5; 7 bases line up with TRBD2. Trimming removed 4 bases from V and 3 bases from J; junction bases left unmatched: 20. The length of the CDR3 is 19 residues. Germline V gene lookup returns CDR1 MDHEN and CDR2 SYDVKM. The CDR3 spells CASSSSGGGRDVVEETQYF. In DNA form, the CDR3 reads TGTGCCAGCAGTTCTTCAGGCGGAGGGAGGGACGTTGTGGAAGAGACCCAGTACTTC.

This clonotype came up many times. A much larger clonotype is one base distant, so this may be a read error. The chain carries TRBV9 and TRBJ2-5; TRBD2 matches 9 bases. The V gene's germline CDR1 is SGDLS and CDR2 YYNGEE. After removal of 2 bases from V and 11 bases from J, the junction contained 10 bases not matched to a gene. The CDR3 length is 14 residues. In nucleotides, the CDR3 is TGTGCCAGCAGCGTCTCTTCTAGCGGGACTGAGCAGTACTTC. It encodes CASSVSSSGTEQYF.

Concerning this clonotype itself: The junction and the germline gene differ at one end; a read error may be behind it. The chain couples TRBV11-2 to TRBJ2-4, with D hard to call. The better agreement between TRBJ2-7 and the DNA end casts doubt on the J call. The germline V gene has CDR1 SGHAT and CDR2 FQNNGV. The CDR3 spans 14 residues. The CDR3 sequence: CASSVERASGEQYF. CDR3 nucleotide sequence: TGTGCCAGCAGCGTAGAAAGGGCTTCCGGCGAGCAGTACTTC.

V is TRBV6-1 and J is TRBJ1-4; possibly TRBD1 for D (6 bases). V dropped 6 bases and J dropped 7 bases, with 15 bases sitting between them. Germline CDR1 is MNHNS and CDR2 is SASEGT. There are 14 residues in the CDR3. This chain's CDR3 is CASSLQGSGEKLFF. For the CDR3, the DNA is TGTGCCAGCAGCCTACAGGGTAGTGGTGAAAAACTGTTTTTT.

This clonotype was seen only a few times. The J gene is TRBJ2-7, the V gene TRBV29-1; D call uncertain. V shed 6 bases and J shed 1 base, with 13 bases lying between them. This CDR3 has 13 amino acids. Germline CDR1 is SQVTM and CDR2 is ANQGSEA. This CDR3 reads CSVAWAQSYEQYF. The CDR3 bases are TGCAGCGTCGCCTGGGCGCAGTCCTACGAGCAGTACTTC.

The chain combines TRBV10-3 with TRBJ2-7; TRBD2 matches at 14 bases. The CDR3 sequence is 12 residues long. Germline V gene sequence: CDR1 ENHRY, CDR2 SYGVKD. J lost 6 bases, V lost 8 bases, and 0 bases had no gene match. The DNA for the CDR3 is TGTGCCATCGGACTAGCGGGAGGCGAGCAGTACTTC. It specifies CAIGLAGGEQYF.

J is TRBJ1-1 and V is TRBV11-2; D call uncertain. Trimming removed 5 bases at V and 1 base at J, with 14 bases between. This CDR3 contains 15 residues. The V gene's germline CDR1 is SGHAT and CDR2 FQNNGV. CDR3 in DNA: TGTGCCAGCAGCACCTCGACATCCCCGAACACTGAAGCTTTCTTT. This translates into CASSTSTSPNTEAFF.

The chain has TRBV25-1 and TRBJ2-1, with 9 bases fitting TRBD2. The length of the CDR3 is 16 residues. J gave up 10 bases and V 3 bases, and 13 bases lay outside the gene matches. Germline CDR1 and CDR2: MGHDK and SYGVNS. In DNA form, the CDR3 reads TGTGCCAGCAGTGAGGGGGCGGGAGGGCCTGGTGAGGAGCAGTTCTTC. Translating gives CASSEGAGGPGEEQFF. Looking up the rest from reference TRBV25-1 and TRBJ2-1 gives the full variable domain: EADIYQTPRYLVIGTGKKITLECSQTMGHDKMYWYQQDPGMELHLIHYSYGVNSTEKGDLSSESTVSRIRTEHFPLTLESARPSHTSQYLCASSEGAGGPGEEQFFGPGTRLTVL.

This clonotype was seen more than once but under ten times. This chain uses TRBV20-1 with TRBJ2-7; D gene uncertain. The CDR3 has 13 amino acids. From germline, CDR1 is DFQATT and CDR2 SNEGSKA (reference sequence). V dropped 0 bases and J dropped 3 bases, with 9 bases sitting between them. DNA for the CDR3: TGCAGTGCTAGAGATCTTTATGACTACGAGCAGTACTTC. Translation: CSARDLYDYEQYF.